The 21 T cell receptor beta chains below all came from one sample that was sequenced in a study of blood T cell repertoires in COVID-19. Measured with immunoSEQ multiplex PCR; TCRdb has only the in-frame clones, and not every one. The sample carries about 70,000 clones, roughly 80% recorded once. Sequencing was done on a sample of peripheral blood. All receptors derive from a woman of 80 years or more with acute or convalescent COVID-19.

The sample holds a few counts of this clone. Other DNA sequences in the same sample also yield this CDR3. The CDR3 nucleotides are TGCGCCAGCAGCTTGGACGTCAGAAACACCGGGGAGCTGTTTTTT. Its protein product is CASSLDVRNTGELFF. This chain joins TRBV5-1 and TRBJ2-2; D call uncertain. This CDR3 contains 15 residues. Germline CDR1 reads SGHRS; CDR2 reads YFSETQ. V was clipped by 0 bases and J by 2 bases, with 8 bases between them.

This chain uses TRBV29-1 with TRBJ1-4, with TRBD1 as a possible D gene (6 bases). With 8 bases removed from V and 8 bases from J, the gap between germline ends came to 15 bases. This CDR3 contains 12 residues. CDR1 and CDR2 (germline): SQVTM, ANQGSEA. The CDR3 DNA reads TGCAGCTCCGTCGATCAGGGGGAAAAACTGTTTTTT. Residues: CSSVDQGEKLFF.

The chain employs TRBV5-1 and TRBJ2-3, with D tentatively TRBD2 (6 bases). The CDR3 extends over 16 amino acids. With 7 bases removed from V and 0 bases from J, the gap between germline ends came to 18 bases. Germline lookup yields CDR1 SGHRS and CDR2 YFSETQ. This chain's CDR3 is CASGTQQRASTDTQYF. CDR3 nucleotide sequence: TGCGCCAGCGGAACCCAACAGCGGGCGAGCACAGATACGCAGTATTTT.

The CDR3 spells CASSTRANTEAFF. The DNA of the CDR3 is TGTGCCAGCAGTACCAGGGCGAACACTGAAGCTTTCTTT. The chain combines TRBV2 with TRBJ1-1, with D perhaps matching TRBD1 (5 bases). V lost 5 bases to trimming and J lost 1 base, with 8 bases between them. The CDR3 is 13 residues long. The germline V gene has CDR1 SNHLY and CDR2 FYNNEI.

The chain employs TRBV29-1 and TRBJ2-5; D is possibly TRBD2 (7 bases). The CDR3 contains 15 residues. Germline V gene data show CDR1 as SQVTM and CDR2 as ANQGSEA. Trimming stripped 6 bases from V and 3 bases from J, with 20 bases between. The CDR3 DNA reads as TGCAGCGTCAAGACCGGGGGGCAATGGGAAGAGACCCAGTACTTC. Amino acids: CSVKTGGQWEETQYF.

The chain joins TRBV2 to TRBJ2-5; D possibly corresponds to TRBD2 (6 bases). The germline gives CDR1 SNHLY, CDR2 FYNNEI. Trimming pared 3 bases from V and 3 bases from J, leaving 11 bases between. This CDR3 spans 14 amino acids. The CDR3 bases are TGTGCCAGCAGTGACTGGGGGGTAGAAGAGACCCAGTACTTC. Its protein is CASSDWGVEETQYF.

This clone was found a few times. The rearrangement uses TRBV7-6 and TRBJ2-5; tentatively, D is TRBD1 (6 bases). This CDR3 is built from 13 residues. Germline CDR1 reads SGHVS; CDR2 reads FNYEAQ. The germline V and J ends were trimmed by 1 base and 9 bases, with 12 bases remaining between them. As DNA, the CDR3 is TGTGCCAGCAGCTTAGGACGGGCAGGGGCCCAGTACTTC. It translates to CASSLGRAGAQYF. The full variable domain, in which reference TRBV7-6 and TRBJ2-5 provide the parts outside the CDR3, is GAGVSQSPRYKVTKRGQDVALRCDPISGHVSLYWYRQALGQGPEFLTYFNYEAQQDKSGLPNDRFSAERPEGSISTLTIQRTEQRDSAMYRCASSLGRAGAQYFGPGTRLLVL.

The chain couples TRBV11-2 to TRBJ2-1; 8 bases agree with TRBD2. In germline, CDR1 is SGHAT, CDR2 FQNNGV. CDR3 length: 15 amino acids. Losses at the gene ends were 5 bases for V and 5 bases for J; bases not matched to a gene: 8. CDR3 nucleotides: TGTGCCAGCAGCCAACCGGGAGGGCCGCACAATGAGCAGTTCTTC. As protein: CASSQPGGPHNEQFF.

The chain is built from TRBV7-9 and TRBJ2-7, with TRBD1 as a possible D gene (6 bases). The CDR3 length is 15 residues. Between the trimmed V and J ends, which lost 3 bases and 3 bases, there was a span of 15 bases. From germline, CDR1 is SEHNR and CDR2 FQNEAQ (reference sequence). CDR3 region: CASSFDRSQGYEQYF. CDR3 in DNA: TGTGCCAGCAGCTTCGACAGGTCTCAAGGCTACGAGCAGTACTTC.

V usage is TRBV28 and J usage is TRBJ1-5, with 7 bases fitting TRBD1. The CDR3 runs to 17 residues. V dropped 3 bases and J dropped 7; count of bases not matched to a gene: 15. Germline V CDR1 and CDR2: MDHEN, SYDVKM. The DNA of the CDR3 is TGTGCCAGCAGTTTGCGATTCGGATACAGGGGTCGGCAGCCCCAGCATTTT. Translation: CASSLRFGYRGRQPQHF. Full variable domain (rest looked up from reference TRBV28 and TRBJ1-5): DVKVTQSSRYLVKRTGEKVFLECVQDMDHENMFWYRQDPGLGLRLIYFSYDVKMKEKGDIPEGYSVSREKKERFSLILESASTNQTSMYLCASSLRFGYRGRQPQHFGDGTRLSIL.

The chain employs TRBV27 and TRBJ2-5, with TRBD2 matching 8 bases. Germline V gene data show CDR1 as MNHEY and CDR2 as SMNVEV (reference sequence). The CDR3 extends over 14 amino acids. V dropped 4 bases and J dropped 4; count of bases not matched to a gene: 5. CDR3 residues: CASSSRRGGETQYF. CDR3 coding DNA: TGTGCCAGCAGTTCCAGACGGGGGGGAGAGACCCAGTACTTC.

The chain couples TRBV30 to TRBJ1-3, with 7 bases identical to TRBD1. Germline V gene data show CDR1 as GTSNPN and CDR2 as SVGIG (reference sequence). With 5 bases clipped from V and 0 bases from J, the junction kept 1 base outside the gene matches. The CDR3 has 13 residues. CDR3 DNA sequence: TGTGCCTGGGACAGGGTCTCTGGAAACACCATATATTTT. This gives the protein CAWDRVSGNTIYF.

This chain's CDR3 is CASSGANQPQHF. DNA for the CDR3: TGTGCCAGCAGTGGGGCGAATCAGCCCCAGCATTTT. The chain employs TRBV2 and TRBJ1-5, with unresolved D. The CDR3 covers 12 residues. Looked up from germline, CDR1 is SNHLY and CDR2 is FYNNEI. Trimming stripped 4 bases from V and 4 bases from J, with 5 bases between.

The chain carries TRBV3-1 (or the pseudogene TRBV3-2) and TRBJ2-5; 14 nucleotides align to TRBD2. Germline V CDR1 and CDR2: LGHDT, YNNKEL (reference sequence). After removal of 2 bases from V and 2 bases from J, the junction contained 4 bases not matched to a gene. This CDR3 spans 17 amino acids. The CDR3 here is CASSQQGLAGGQETQYF. The DNA for the CDR3 is TGTGCCAGCAGCCAACAAGGACTAGCGGGGGGTCAAGAGACCCAGTACTTC.

A word on this clone: One junction end does not reproduce the germline sequence, and a read error may be involved. CDR3: CASSLEAGNF. CDR3 coding DNA: TGTGCCAGCAGCTTAGAGGCAGGGAACTTC. This sequence joins TRBV7-9 and TRBJ1-2; D perhaps matches TRBD1 (5 bases). CDR1 is SEHNR, CDR2 FQNEAQ, per germline (reference sequence). The CDR3 totals 10 residues.

The V and J genes are TRBV10-2 and TRBJ1-5; 8 bases map to TRBD1. This CDR3 has 13 residues. CDR1 and CDR2 from the germline V gene are WSHSY and SAAADI. With V trimmed by 3 bases and J by 5 bases, 0 bases remained unmatched. The DNA of the CDR3 is TGCGCCAGCAGTGAACAGGGGGATCAGCCCCAGCATTTT. Translating gives CASSEQGDQPQHF.

The chain carries TRBV5-1 and TRBJ2-1, with D tentatively TRBD1 (6 bases). Trimming cost V 3 bases and J 5 bases, with 18 bases left between them. CDR1 and CDR2 from the germline V gene are SGHRS and YFSETQ. This CDR3 comprises 16 residues. The CDR3: CASSYASYEGDNEQFF. The CDR3 DNA sequence: TGCGCCAGCAGCTACGCCAGCTATGAGGGGGACAATGAGCAGTTCTTC. Full variable domain (missing parts from reference TRBV5-1 and TRBJ2-1): KAGVTQTPRYLIKTRGQQVTLSCSPISGHRSVSWYQQTPGQGLQFLFEYFSETQRNKGNFPGRFSGRQFSNSRSEMNVSTLELGDSALYLCASSYASYEGDNEQFFGPGTRLTVL.

The chain's CDR3 is CASSRSGTAAYKETQYF. DNA for the CDR3: TGTGCCAGCAGCCGCTCCGGGACAGCCGCTTACAAAGAGACCCAGTACTTC. The rearrangement links TRBV11-2 to TRBJ2-5; 7 bases map to TRBD1. The trim removed 5 bases at V and 3 bases at J, leaving 15 bases unmatched. Germline V gene data show CDR1 as SGHAT and CDR2 as FQNNGV. The CDR3 runs to 17 residues.

The chain has TRBV19 and TRBJ2-7, with D possibly being TRBD1 (5 bases). CDR1 LNHDA and CDR2 SQIVND come from the germline V gene (reference sequence). The CDR3 length is 15 residues. V was trimmed by 3 bases and J by 1 base, leaving 13 bases between them. The CDR3 loop reads CASSIRTGLSYEQYF. The CDR3 nucleotides are TGTGCCAGTAGTATTCGAACAGGCCTATCCTACGAGCAGTACTTC.

The V and J genes are TRBV13 and TRBJ2-5, with D possibly TRBD2 on 5 matching bases. This CDR3 is built from 17 residues. With 2 bases removed from V and 1 base from J, the gap between germline ends came to 17 bases. CDR1 and CDR2 (germline): PRHDT, FYEKMQ (reference sequence). The CDR3 here is CASSLRGWANTQETQYF. The CDR3, as DNA: TGTGCCAGCAGCTTACGGGGATGGGCCAACACCCAAGAGACCCAGTACTTC. The whole variable domain, filled in from reference TRBV13 and TRBJ2-5, reads AAGVIQSPRHLIKEKRETATLKCYPIPRHDTVYWYQQGPGQDPQFLISFYEKMQSDKGSIPDRFSAQQFSDYHSELNMSSLELGDSALYFCASSLRGWANTQETQYFGPGTRLLVL.

This chain joins TRBV2 and TRBJ1-4; D is possibly TRBD1 (5 bases). The germline CDR1 and CDR2 sequences are SNHLY and FYNNEI. Trimming removed 5 bases from V and 6 bases from J, with 19 bases in between. This CDR3 contains 16 residues. This CDR3 reads CASSPDASRGYEKLFF. The CDR3, as DNA: TGTGCCAGCAGTCCGGACGCCAGTAGGGGATATGAAAAACTGTTTTTT.